These 19 T cell receptor beta chains share one sample of origin, sequenced in a study of CD8 T cells in Susac syndrome. The authors reverse transcribed about 0.5 to 1 ug RNA with random hexamers. TCRdb itself ran the immunoSEQ multiplex PCR reads through MiXCR, one entry per CDR3 protein. The sample shows 150,000 to 250,000 distinct CDR3 sequences, more than 90% of them seen only once. The sequencing input was CD4+ T cells from PBMCs. Receptors originate from a human donor with multiple sclerosis.

The rearrangement uses TRBV5-4 and TRBJ2-5; 7 positions match TRBD2. Germline assignment: CDR1 SGHNT and CDR2 YYREEE (reference sequence). This CDR3 contains 13 residues. The V and J ends lost 4 bases and 7 bases, in that order; junction bases with no gene match: 7. In DNA, the CDR3 is TGTGCCAGCAGCCAAAGGACTAGTTGGACCCAGTACTTC. It encodes CASSQRTSWTQYF.

V and J are TRBV20-1 and TRBJ2-3; TRBD1 agrees at 7 bases. This CDR3 contains 16 residues. Germline trimming cut 5 bases from V and 0 bases from J; bases unmatched to any gene: 11. Germline lookup yields CDR1 DFQATT and CDR2 SNEGSKA (reference sequence). The CDR3 coding sequence is TGCAGTGCTGACCTACGACAGGGAACTAGCACAGATACGCAGTATTTT. Translated, it gives CSADLRQGTSTDTQYF.

This chain connects TRBV7-9 to TRBJ2-5; 9 nucleotides match TRBD1. Germline V gene data show CDR1 as SEHNR and CDR2 as FQNEAQ (reference sequence). V shed 1 base and J 5 bases; nucleotides not matched to a gene: 5. The CDR3 is 15 amino acids. Here the CDR3 DNA reads TGTGCCAGCAGCTTAGTTGGGACAGGGACGGAGACCCAGTACTTC. Translated: CASSLVGTGTETQYF.

This chain links TRBV30 with TRBJ2-1; 7 bases are shared with TRBD2. CDR3 length equals 13 residues. V lost 0 bases to trimming and J lost 11 bases; unmatched junction nucleotides: 7. Per the germline V gene, CDR1 is GTSNPN and CDR2 is SVGIG (reference sequence). The CDR3 bases are TGTGCCTGGAGTGTACTGGGTAGCGGGCAGCAGTTCTTC. Protein: CAWSVLGSGQQFF.

The V call is TRBV5-1, the J call TRBJ2-7; 7 nucleotides agree with TRBD2. The germline CDR1 and CDR2 sequences are SGHRS and YFSETQ. The CDR3 runs 16 residues. V lost 4 bases, J lost 6 bases, and 16 bases stayed unmatched. CDR3 DNA: TGCGCCAGCAGCCTGAGCTTGGGCGGGGGACTGTTCGAGCAGTACTTC. Residues: CASSLSLGGGLFEQYF.

This chain uses TRBV29-1 with TRBJ1-4, with TRBD1 identical over 8 bases. This CDR3 spans 14 amino acids. Trimming removed 3 bases from V and 7 bases from J; junction bases left unmatched: 7. Germline V lookup: CDR1 SQVTM, CDR2 ANQGSEA. Written as DNA, the CDR3 is TGCAGCGTTGACCGCGGGACAGGAGGTGAAAAACTGTTTTTT. Translated: CSVDRGTGGEKLFF.

This chain links TRBV3-1 with TRBJ2-1; 9 bases match TRBD1. The junction had 10 bases not matched to a gene; V was cut back by 0 bases and J by 7 bases. The V gene's germline CDR1 is LGHDT and CDR2 YNNKEL (reference sequence). The CDR3 covers 17 residues. The CDR3 nucleotides read TGTGCCAGCAGCCAAGATCGGACAGGGGAGTTACGGAATGAGCAGTTCTTC. Its translation is CASSQDRTGELRNEQFF.

CDR3 nucleotide sequence: TGTGCCAGCAGTTACCAGGGGTTGCGGGGAGCCCAAGAGACCCAGTACTTC. It encodes CASSYQGLRGAQETQYF. This chain uses TRBV6-5 with TRBJ2-5; tentatively, D is TRBD1 or TRBD2 (6 bases each). The CDR3 contains 17 residues. V lost 2 bases and J lost 1, with 17 bases in between. Germline assignment: CDR1 MNHEY and CDR2 SVGAGI.

The chain has TRBV5-4 and TRBJ2-7; D could derive from TRBD1 or TRBD2 (5 bases each). V lost 0 bases to trimming and J lost 3 bases, with 13 bases between them. The germline V gene encodes CDR1 SGHNT and CDR2 YYREEE (reference sequence). The CDR3 is 15 amino acids. CDR3: CASSLAYAGSYEQYF. The CDR3, as DNA: TGTGCCAGCAGCTTGGCTTACGCAGGGAGCTACGAGCAGTACTTC.

V usage is TRBV30 and J usage is TRBJ2-4; D is unresolved. Germline-derived CDR1 and CDR2 are GTSNPN and SVGIG (reference sequence). The CDR3 loop spans 14 amino acids. V lost 2 bases, J lost 0 bases, and 8 bases lay in between. This CDR3 is CAWSYNLAKNIQYF. The CDR3 coding sequence is TGTGCCTGGAGTTACAATCTAGCCAAAAACATTCAGTACTTC.

The chain combines TRBV7-3 with TRBJ1-1; D unresolved. The CDR3 is made up of 14 amino acids. Per the germline V gene, CDR1 is SGHTA and CDR2 is FQGTGA. Trimming took off 5 bases at V and 1 base at J, with 11 bases between the two ends. The CDR3, as DNA: TGTGCCAGCAGCCAAGGACGGTCGAACACTGAAGCTTTCTTT. Encoded protein: CASSQGRSNTEAFF.

The V and J genes are TRBV9 and TRBJ2-1, with TRBD1 matching over 8 bases. V dropped 0 bases and J dropped 7; count of bases not matched to a gene: 6. The CDR3 is made up of 15 amino acids. CDR1 and CDR2 from the germline V gene are SGDLS and YYNGEE. CDR3 nucleotides: TGTGCCAGCAGCGTAGGGCAGGGGGCGCGTAATGAGCAGTTCTTC. Translated: CASSVGQGARNEQFF.

This chain connects TRBV9 to TRBJ2-4, with 8 bases fitting TRBD1. V lost 4 bases, J lost 6 bases, and 6 bases stayed unmatched. Germline lookup yields CDR1 SGDLS and CDR2 YYNGEE. The CDR3 has 14 residues. CDR3 loop: CASSPGQGGNIQYF. The DNA of the CDR3 is TGTGCCAGCAGCCCCGGACAGGGAGGAAACATTCAGTACTTC.

This clonotype occurred once. DNA for the CDR3: TGTGCCAGCAGCCAAGAAAGGGGTTATGGCTACACCTTC. Its translation is CASSQERGYGYTF. This rearrangement joins TRBV3-1 to TRBJ1-2; maybe TRBD1 (5 bases). CDR1 is LGHDT and CDR2 is YNNKEL in the germline V gene (reference sequence). The V end lost 0 bases, the J end lost 5 bases, and 7 bases lay between the germline ends. The CDR3 loop spans 13 amino acids.

This clonotype was recorded only once. The rearrangement uses TRBV24-1 and TRBJ2-7, with a possible D match to TRBD1 (6 bases). CDR3 size: 15 residues. The germline CDR1 and CDR2 sequences are KGHDR and SFDVKD. V was trimmed by 9 bases and J by 1 base, leaving 18 bases between them. The CDR3 loop reads CATPTLRTDSYEQYF. CDR3 bases: TGTGCCACCCCGACCCTTAGGACAGATTCCTACGAGCAGTACTTC.

V gene TRBV12-3 or TRBV12-4 combines with J gene TRBJ1-1; D possibly corresponds to TRBD1 (5 bases). CDR3 length: 14 residues. Trimming removed 5 bases from V and 0 bases from J, with 10 bases in between. The CDR3 spells CASSPRELNTEAFF. Here the CDR3 DNA reads TGTGCCAGCAGTCCCAGGGAACTGAACACTGAAGCTTTCTTT.

The chain's CDR3 is CASSLVSKNIQYF. The CDR3 DNA reads TGTGCCAGCAGCTTAGTGTCCAAAAACATTCAGTACTTC. The V and J genes are TRBV13 and TRBJ2-4; D gene unclear. The germline CDR1 and CDR2 sequences are PRHDT and FYEKMQ (reference sequence). The CDR3 extends over 13 amino acids. V shed 1 base and J shed 2 bases, with 3 bases lying between them.

The chain has TRBV30 and TRBJ2-1; 7 bases align to TRBD2. The length of the CDR3 is 14 residues. Trimming removed 3 bases from V and 2 bases from J; junction bases left unmatched: 4. The V gene's germline CDR1 is GTSNPN and CDR2 SVGIG (reference sequence). CDR3 sequence reads: CAWSWLAAYNEQFF. In nucleotides, the CDR3 is TGTGCCTGGAGCTGGCTAGCGGCCTACAATGAGCAGTTCTTC.

The genes are TRBV24-1 and TRBJ2-1; 15 bases are a match to TRBD2. The V gene's germline CDR1 is KGHDR and CDR2 SFDVKD. This CDR3 has 15 amino acids. Trimming took 5 bases from V and 9 from J; bases not matched to a gene: 4. Here the CDR3 reads CATSAPGLAGGEQFF. The CDR3 DNA follows: TGTGCCACCAGTGCCCCGGGACTAGCGGGGGGTGAGCAGTTCTTC.